Listed here are 29 T cell receptor beta chains from one sample, sequenced in a study of regulatory T cells. Notes on the study in general: In CD3G-deficient patients, conventional CD4+ T cells were enriched for hydrophobic CDR3 residues at positions 6 and 7.

Their cognate antigens are unknown. Amplification used 52 TRBV primers and 13 TRBJ primers. TCRdb's table, derived via immunoSEQ multiplex PCR, lists solely in-frame clones and lacks some. The sample lists fewer than 20,000 clones; around 83% were seen once. The sample was conventional CD4+ T cells sorted from blood. The receptors shown here come from a person between 30 and 45 years old with CD3G deficiency.

This rearrangement joins TRBV6-6 to TRBJ1-1; D unresolved. The CDR3 is made up of 14 amino acids. V was cut by 2 bases and J by 5 bases, with 12 bases left in between. Germline CDR1 and CDR2: MNHNY and SVGAGI (reference sequence). CDR3 sequence: CASSYPPPATEAFF. The CDR3 coding sequence is TGTGCCAGCAGTTACCCCCCGCCGGCGACTGAAGCTTTCTTT.

The CDR3 DNA reads as TGTGCCAGCAGCAAAGACAGGGAGTGGGGTCGGACCCAGTACTTC. Translated: CASSKDREWGRTQYF. The J gene is TRBJ2-5, the V gene TRBV6-1; 7 bases line up with TRBD1. There are 15 residues in the CDR3. Germline V gene data show CDR1 as MNHNS and CDR2 as SASEGT. V shed 6 bases, J shed 7 bases, and the junction held 14 bases outside the gene matches.

This clone was observed once. This chain joins TRBV19 and TRBJ2-1; 14 bases are a match to TRBD2. From germline, CDR1 is LNHDA and CDR2 SQIVND (reference sequence). The CDR3 has 18 amino acids. J lost 7 bases, V lost 1 base, and 9 bases had no gene match. The CDR3 coding sequence is TGTGCCAGTAGTATAGTCCCGGTGACTAGCGGGGGGGCTAATGAGCAGTTCTTC. This codes for CASSIVPVTSGGANEQFF.

The chain recombines TRBV10-3 with TRBJ2-7; D might be TRBD2 (5 bases). The length of the CDR3 is 12 residues. V gave up 10 bases and J gave up 9 bases, with 19 bases separating them. Germline V gives CDR1 ENHRY, CDR2 SYGVKD. CDR3 nucleotide sequence: TGTGCCACCCAAGACAAAACTAGGCGGCAGTACTTC. It is translated as CATQDKTRRQYF.

The genes are TRBV6-1 and TRBJ1-2; the D gene is possibly TRBD1 (5 bases). V dropped 4 bases and J dropped 2 bases, with 14 bases sitting between them. CDR1 MNHNS and CDR2 SASEGT come from the germline V gene. CDR3 length: 15 residues. CDR3 DNA sequence: TGTGCCAGCAGTGTACTCTGGCAGGGCAACTATGGCTACACCTTC. Translating it yields CASSVLWQGNYGYTF.

This clone was counted between two and nine times. The sample contains more than one DNA sequence encoding this CDR3. The chain combines TRBV28 with TRBJ1-1; tentative D call: TRBD1 (5 bases). V lost 6 bases and J 0 bases, leaving 11 bases between the germline ends. This CDR3 has 14 residues. Germline V lookup: CDR1 MDHEN, CDR2 SYDVKM. CDR3 sequence reads: CASSPGPLNTEAFF. For the CDR3, the DNA is TGTGCCAGCAGCCCGGGACCCTTGAACACTGAAGCTTTCTTT.

The V and J genes are TRBV7-6 and TRBJ2-3, with 9 positions matching TRBD1. In germline, CDR1 is SGHVS, CDR2 FNYEAQ. Trimming removed 5 bases from V and 7 bases from J; junction bases left unmatched: 4. The CDR3 runs 13 residues. The CDR3 DNA is TGTGCCAGCAGCCCCGGGACAGGGAATACGCAGTATTTT. It encodes CASSPGTGNTQYF.

V gene TRBV29-1 combines with J gene TRBJ1-2, with no clear D. V shed 1 base and J shed 10 bases, with 10 bases lying between them. The CDR3 is 11 amino acids. Germline-derived CDR1 and CDR2 are SQVTM and ANQGSEA. CDR3 loop: CSVEVARHYTF. CDR3 nucleotide sequence: TGCAGCGTTGAAGTGGCCAGACACTACACCTTC.

This clone came up once. The chain recombines TRBV5-4 with TRBJ2-6; TRBD2 matches 8 bases. CDR1 is SGHNT and CDR2 is YYREEE in the germline V gene (reference sequence). V was clipped by 4 bases and J by 0 bases; unmatched bases: 3. The CDR3 is 16 amino acids. CDR3 coding DNA: TGTGCCAGCAGCCCGGGGGGGGGCTCTGGGGCCAACGTCCTGACTTTC. Protein product: CASSPGGGSGANVLTF.

The genes are TRBV7-9 and TRBJ2-6; D remains ambiguous. The V gene's germline CDR1 is SEHNR and CDR2 FQNEAQ (reference sequence). V lost 2 bases to trimming and J lost 1 base, with 6 bases between them. This CDR3 spans 15 amino acids. CDR3: CASSLKGSGANVLTF. The CDR3 coding sequence is TGTGCCAGCAGCTTAAAAGGGTCTGGGGCCAACGTCCTGACTTTC.

The genes are TRBV28 and TRBJ1-4; 9 bases fit TRBD1. The CDR3 runs 15 residues. After removal of 5 bases from V and 8 bases from J, the junction contained 9 bases not matched to a gene. Germline CDR1 MDHEN, CDR2 SYDVKM. The CDR3 spells CASSTHRGLGEKLFF. The DNA for the CDR3 is TGTGCCAGCAGTACTCACAGGGGGCTGGGAGAAAAACTGTTTTTT. The whole variable domain, filled in from reference TRBV28 and TRBJ1-4, reads DVKVTQSSRYLVKRTGEKVFLECVQDMDHENMFWYRQDPGLGLRLIYFSYDVKMKEKGDIPEGYSVSREKKERFSLILESASTNQTSMYLCASSTHRGLGEKLFFGSGTQLSVL.

This clone appeared a few times. The CDR3 coding sequence is TGTGCCAGCAGAATAGCGGGACAGTATAATTCACCCCTCCACTTT. Protein sequence: CASRIAGQYNSPLHF. The chain carries TRBV28 and TRBJ1-6; 7 bases align to TRBD1. The length of the CDR3 is 15 residues. V gave up 6 bases and J gave up 4 bases; unmatched junction bases: 6. Germline CDR1 is MDHEN and CDR2 is SYDVKM.

V usage is TRBV5-1 and J usage is TRBJ2-7; D is tentatively TRBD1 or TRBD2 (5 bases each). V shed 0 bases and J shed 4 bases, with 8 bases lying between them. This CDR3 region has 13 residues. CDR1 is SGHRS, CDR2 YFSETQ, per germline. The CDR3 spells CASSLDWGYEQYF. In DNA, the CDR3 is TGCGCCAGCAGCTTGGATTGGGGGTACGAGCAGTACTTC.

This clone was picked up one time. The J gene is TRBJ2-5, the V gene TRBV6-1, with 9 bases fitting TRBD1. The J call may be incorrect, as the DNA end agrees better with TRBJ2-7. The CDR3 covers 14 residues. Per germline, CDR1 MNHNS and CDR2 SASEGT. CDR3 protein: CASSERGQGYEQYF. The CDR3 DNA follows: TGTGCCAGCAGTGAAAGGGGACAGGGCTACGAGCAGTACTTC.

V usage is TRBV7-9 and J usage is TRBJ1-1; possible D gene TRBD1, 5 bases. Trimming removed 1 base at V and 5 bases at J, with 14 bases between. This CDR3 has 15 amino acids. Germline-derived CDR1 and CDR2 are SEHNR and FQNEAQ (reference sequence). The DNA for the CDR3 is TGTGCCAGCAGCTTAGAAGGGGTCGTAGGTACTGAAGCTTTCTTT. Translated: CASSLEGVVGTEAFF.

This clone appeared a single time. The CDR3 spells CASSTDSETQYF. For the CDR3, the DNA is TGTGCCAGCAGCACGGACTCGGAGACCCAGTACTTC. The J gene is TRBJ2-5, the V gene TRBV7-9, with D perhaps TRBD2 (5 bases). Trimming took 5 bases from V and 5 from J, leaving 9 bases between them. Per germline, CDR1 SEHNR and CDR2 FQNEAQ (reference sequence). This CDR3 contains 12 residues.

This clone was counted between two and nine times. The rearrangement joins TRBV28 to TRBJ2-7; TRBD2 matches at 8 bases. Germline V gives CDR1 MDHEN, CDR2 SYDVKM. The CDR3 loop spans 15 amino acids. V gave up 5 bases and J gave up 2 bases; unmatched junction bases: 8. CDR3 residues: CASSPATSAAYEQYF. CDR3 DNA sequence: TGTGCCAGCAGTCCGGCGACTAGCGCGGCCTACGAGCAGTACTTC.

V gene TRBV27 combines with J gene TRBJ2-7; perhaps D is TRBD1 or TRBD2 (5 bases each). Trimming took 6 bases from V and 4 from J, leaving 19 bases between them. CDR1 MNHEY and CDR2 SMNVEV come from the germline V gene (reference sequence). The CDR3 spans 15 residues. The CDR3, as DNA: TGTGCCAGCAGGCGACATGGCGAGGGGAAGTACGAGCAGTACTTC. This translates into CASRRHGEGKYEQYF.

The chain employs TRBV19 and TRBJ1-2; 7 bases map to TRBD1. With 2 bases clipped from V and 8 bases from J, the junction kept 11 bases outside the gene matches. This CDR3 is 15 amino acids long. The germline V gene has CDR1 LNHDA and CDR2 SQIVND (reference sequence). CDR3 coding DNA: TGTGCCAGTAGTATAAACCCCGGGACAGACGGAGGCTACACCTTC. The encoded protein is CASSINPGTDGGYTF.

This chain connects TRBV19 to TRBJ2-2, with unresolved D. This CDR3 region has 15 residues. V lost 5 bases to trimming and J lost 4 bases, with 14 bases between them. Germline-derived CDR1 and CDR2 are LNHDA and SQIVND (reference sequence). CDR3 loop: CASSPTRSPTGELFF. The CDR3 DNA reads as TGTGCCAGTAGTCCCACACGGTCCCCCACCGGGGAGCTGTTTTTT.

The table lists this clone with a few counts. V and J are TRBV11-1 and TRBJ2-1, with D unresolved. The CDR3 loop spans 16 amino acids. The ends were cut back, 5 bases at V and 3 bases at J, with 17 bases in the middle. Germline V lookup: CDR1 SGHAT, CDR2 FQDESV (reference sequence). The CDR3 is CASSPYKGPRYNEQFF. The CDR3 bases are TGTGCCAGCAGCCCGTATAAGGGCCCCCGCTACAATGAGCAGTTCTTC.

The chain links TRBV10-3 to TRBJ2-2; 8 bases align to TRBD1. With 0 bases clipped from V and 5 bases from J, the junction kept 11 bases outside the gene matches. This CDR3 has 18 residues. The germline gives CDR1 ENHRY, CDR2 SYGVKD. The CDR3 DNA reads TGTGCCATCAGTGAGTCAGGACGGTGGACAGGGACGACCGGGGAGCTGTTTTTT. It is translated as CAISESGRWTGTTGELFF.

V is TRBV10-3 and J is TRBJ2-6; D gene unclear. Germline loops: CDR1 ENHRY, CDR2 SYGVKD. The CDR3 spans 18 residues. V was cut by 0 bases and J by 2 bases, with 14 bases left in between. CDR3 bases: TGTGCCATCAGTGAGTCGGCGAGTTTAAGGACTGGGGCCAACGTCCTGACTTTC. Translating it yields CAISESASLRTGANVLTF.

This chain uses TRBV28 with TRBJ2-7, with a possible D match to TRBD1 (6 bases). CDR3 length: 15 residues. Trimming pared 5 bases from V and 1 base from J, leaving 15 bases between. The germline gives CDR1 MDHEN, CDR2 SYDVKM. The CDR3 loop reads CASSTEGGRSYEQYF. In DNA form, the CDR3 reads TGTGCCAGCAGTACGGAAGGGGGAAGATCCTACGAGCAGTACTTC.

The chain employs TRBV19 and TRBJ2-2, with D tentatively TRBD2 (5 bases). This CDR3 has 16 residues. Germline CDR1 and CDR2: LNHDA and SQIVND (reference sequence). V was shortened by 4 bases and J by 3 bases, with 15 bases between the two germline ends. This chain's CDR3 is CASSTRTLIHTGELFF. CDR3 in DNA: TGTGCCAGTAGTACCCGGACTCTTATTCACACCGGGGAGCTGTTTTTT.

The gene calls are TRBV7-9 and TRBJ2-7, with 12 bases lining up with TRBD1. The V gene's germline CDR1 is SEHNR and CDR2 FQNEAQ (reference sequence). The CDR3 spans 15 residues. V lost 3 bases and J lost 5; bases outside the gene matches: 5. This CDR3 is CASSFRDRGLHEQYF. The CDR3 region has the DNA TGTGCCAGCAGCTTCAGGGACAGGGGGCTACACGAGCAGTACTTC. The entire variable domain, with the rest obtained from reference TRBV7-9 and TRBJ2-7, is as follows: DTGVSQNPRHKITKRGQNVTFRCDPISEHNRLYWYRQTLGQGPEFLTYFQNEAQLEKSRLLSDRFSAERPKGSFSTLEIQRTEQGDSAMYLCASSFRDRGLHEQYFGPGTRLTVT.

V usage is TRBV7-9 and J usage is TRBJ2-2; D unresolved. This CDR3 is 14 amino acids long. With 0 bases removed from V and 3 bases from J, the gap between germline ends came to 5 bases. In germline, CDR1 is SEHNR, CDR2 FQNEAQ (reference sequence). The CDR3 loop is CASSLAQHTGELFF. In DNA form, the CDR3 reads TGTGCCAGCAGCTTAGCACAGCACACCGGGGAGCTGTTTTTT.

The genes are TRBV19 and TRBJ1-1; D is undetermined. With 6 bases removed from V and 0 bases from J, the gap between germline ends came to 11 bases. From germline, CDR1 is LNHDA and CDR2 SQIVND (reference sequence). CDR3 size: 14 residues. The CDR3 sequence is CASRSSALNTEAFF. The CDR3 coding sequence is TGTGCCAGTAGATCGTCTGCGCTGAACACTGAAGCTTTCTTT.

The chain has TRBV30 and TRBJ2-1, with D perhaps TRBD1 or TRBD2 (5 bases each). The CDR3 is 12 residues long. Trimming removed 3 bases from V and 10 bases from J, with 13 bases in between. Germline-derived CDR1 and CDR2 are GTSNPN and SVGIG (reference sequence). DNA for the CDR3: TGTGCCTGGAGCGGGACGGCTCGCGAGCAGTTCTTC. Amino acid sequence: CAWSGTAREQFF.